This TCR beta chain was found in a study of CD8+ T cells in alopecia areata. On the study more broadly: Disease severity was quantified as SALT score of affected scalp area. Study findings and constraints: Tofacitinib significantly lowered scalp clonality and expanded CD8+ clones among the top 100. It was observed that many expanded lesional clones persisted in scalp and blood during tofacitinib.

Extracted RNA was reverse transcribed, and the resulting cDNA served as sequencing template. Clones were read by immunoSEQ multiplex PCR, and TCRdb kept only the in-frame ones, dropping some. The repertoire has about 180,000 clones, approximately 50% of them found once; the top ten carry around a tenth. Regarding this clone: The antigen is not known.

The treatment here: oral pan-JAK inhibitor, 5-10 mg twice daily. The sequencing used CD8+ T cells sorted from blood, collected at week 52, from a patient treated with tofacitinib. The origin of this receptor is a human donor with alopecia areata.

DNA for the CDR3: TGCGCCAGCAGCTTGGCGGCAGGGCAGGTTGCAACTAATGAAAAACTGTTTTTT. Its translation: CASSLAAGQVATNEKLFF. The chain recombines TRBV5-1 with TRBJ1-4, with D possibly being TRBD1 (5 bases). The CDR3 runs 18 residues. The germline CDR1 and CDR2 sequences are SGHRS and YFSETQ. With 0 bases removed from V and 0 bases from J, the gap between germline ends came to 15 bases.